This passage covers 13 T cell receptor beta chains from one sample sequenced in a study of blood T cell repertoires in COVID-19. Profiling relied on immunoSEQ multiplex PCR, and the TCRdb table lists in-frame clones only, not all of them. The sample lists roughly 200,000 clones, 83% occurring once. The specimen was peripheral blood. Source of these receptors: a woman between 25 and 40 years old with COVID-19, enrolled during active disease.

The chain is built from TRBV19 and TRBJ2-1; the D is unclear. V was trimmed by 5 bases and J by 13 bases, leaving 12 bases between them. Germline V gene lookup returns CDR1 LNHDA and CDR2 SQIVND (reference sequence). The CDR3 runs 11 residues. The DNA for the CDR3 is TGTGCCAGTAGTTACGTAGAGAAACAGTTCTTC. The encoded protein is CASSYVEKQFF.

This clone was found once. The CDR3 bases are TGCAGTGCTAGTTTCATGAGCTCCTACAATGAGCAGTTCTTC. Translated, it gives CSASFMSSYNEQFF. The chain links TRBV20-1 to TRBJ2-1, with no clear D. Germline CDR1 DFQATT, CDR2 SNEGSKA (reference sequence). V lost 3 bases, J lost 0 bases, and 9 bases lay in between. The CDR3 sequence is 14 residues long.

This chain joins TRBV7-3 and TRBJ2-1; 10 bases map to TRBD2. V lost 0 bases to trimming and J lost 3 bases; unmatched junction nucleotides: 5. This CDR3 is 17 amino acids long. Germline CDR1 and CDR2: SGHTA and FQGTGA. CDR3 sequence: CASSLTAGGPDYNEQFF. CDR3 nucleotides: TGTGCCAGCAGCTTAACAGCGGGAGGGCCCGACTACAATGAGCAGTTCTTC.

This clone has just a few counts. V gene TRBV3-1 (or the pseudogene TRBV3-2) combines with J gene TRBJ1-6; 11 bases are a match to TRBD1. J lost 9 bases, V lost 2 bases, and 3 bases had no gene match. CDR1 and CDR2 from the germline V gene are LGHDT and YNNKEL (reference sequence). The CDR3 spans 15 residues. The CDR3 nucleotides are TGTGCCAGCAGCCAATCCGGGACAGGGGGTTCACCCCTCCACTTT. Amino acids: CASSQSGTGGSPLHF.

The chain couples TRBV4-1 to TRBJ1-3, with D hard to call. The germline V gene has CDR1 MGHRA and CDR2 YSYEKL. Trimming cost V 0 bases and J 4 bases, with 10 bases left between them. The CDR3 contains 15 residues. The CDR3 reads CASSQDAGIGNTIYF. The CDR3, as DNA: TGCGCCAGCAGCCAAGATGCAGGTATCGGAAACACCATATATTTT.

CDR3 sequence reads: CASSVDSHNQPQHF. The CDR3 bases are TGTGCCAGCAGTGTGGACAGCCACAATCAGCCCCAGCATTTT. The V call is TRBV2, the J call TRBJ1-5, with a possible D match to TRBD1 (6 bases). Germline V gene sequence: CDR1 SNHLY, CDR2 FYNNEI. The CDR3 sequence is 14 residues long. The V gene lost 4 bases and the J gene lost 3 bases, with 10 bases spanning the gap.

The chain uses TRBV4-3 and TRBJ2-1, with 7 bases that match TRBD2. With 1 base clipped from V and 7 bases from J, the junction kept 4 bases outside the gene matches. The germline gives CDR1 LGHNA, CDR2 YSLEER. The CDR3 contains 14 residues. CDR3: CASSQGEGTNEQFF. The CDR3 DNA reads as TGCGCCAGCAGCCAAGGGGAGGGGACGAATGAGCAGTTCTTC.

The V and J genes are TRBV5-1 and TRBJ1-4, with D unresolved. This CDR3 is 15 amino acids long. Germline CDR1 reads SGHRS; CDR2 reads YFSETQ. The V end lost 3 bases, the J end lost 2 bases, and 11 bases lay between the germline ends. The DNA of the CDR3 is TGCGCCAGCAGCTACACAAGTTCCACTAATGAAAAACTGTTTTTT. Translated, it gives CASSYTSSTNEKLFF.

V usage is TRBV7-9 and J usage is TRBJ1-1; D gene ambiguous. CDR1 and CDR2 from the germline V gene are SEHNR and FQNEAQ (reference sequence). The CDR3 is 14 amino acids. The V gene lost 6 bases and the J gene lost 1 base, with 12 bases spanning the gap. The CDR3, as DNA: TGTGCCAGCAGTTCTCAAACTCAGAACACTGAAGCTTTCTTT. Residues: CASSSQTQNTEAFF.

V gene TRBV6-2 or TRBV6-3 combines with J gene TRBJ2-7, with 7 bases identical to TRBD1. V gave up 0 bases and J gave up 6 bases; unmatched junction bases: 11. This CDR3 region has 16 residues. Looked up from germline, CDR1 is MNHEY and CDR2 is SVGEGT. The CDR3 protein is CASSYSIGIGGGEQYF. CDR3 nucleotide sequence: TGTGCCAGCAGTTACTCGATAGGCATAGGGGGCGGCGAGCAGTACTTC.

The chain couples TRBV9 to TRBJ1-1; D may be TRBD1 (6 bases). The V end was cut by 0 bases, the J end by 7 bases, with 13 bases between. From germline, CDR1 is SGDLS and CDR2 YYNGEE. The CDR3 is 14 residues long. For the CDR3, the DNA is TGTGCCAGCAGCGTAGAGTCAGGGGCCCTTGAAGCTTTCTTT. Its protein is CASSVESGALEAFF.

The chain carries TRBV7-8 and TRBJ1-5, with D perhaps matching TRBD1 (5 bases). Trimming took off 5 bases at V and 4 bases at J, with 6 bases between the two ends. The CDR3 spans 12 residues. Germline CDR1 reads SGHVS; CDR2 reads FQNEAQ. CDR3 residues: CASSPGNQPQHF. The CDR3 DNA follows: TGTGCCAGCAGCCCAGGGAATCAGCCCCAGCATTTT.

The rearrangement uses TRBV2 and TRBJ2-5; tentative D call: TRBD2 (5 bases). Germline CDR1 reads SNHLY; CDR2 reads FYNNEI. The V gene lost 7 bases and the J gene lost 5 bases, with 8 bases spanning the gap. The CDR3 covers 11 residues. The CDR3 loop reads CASKGEETQYF. The CDR3 nucleotides read TGTGCCAGCAAGGGAGAGGAGACCCAGTACTTC.